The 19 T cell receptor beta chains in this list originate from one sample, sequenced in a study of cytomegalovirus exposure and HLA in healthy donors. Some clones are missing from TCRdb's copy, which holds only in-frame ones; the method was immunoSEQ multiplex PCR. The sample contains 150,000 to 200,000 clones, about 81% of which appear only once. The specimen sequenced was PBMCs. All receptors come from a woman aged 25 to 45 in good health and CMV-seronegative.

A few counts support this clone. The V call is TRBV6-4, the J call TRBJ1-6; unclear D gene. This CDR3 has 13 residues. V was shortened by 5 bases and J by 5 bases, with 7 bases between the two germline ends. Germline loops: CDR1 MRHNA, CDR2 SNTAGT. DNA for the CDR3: TGTGCCAGCAGTCAGGATCATAATTCACCCCTCCACTTT. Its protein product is CASSQDHNSPLHF.

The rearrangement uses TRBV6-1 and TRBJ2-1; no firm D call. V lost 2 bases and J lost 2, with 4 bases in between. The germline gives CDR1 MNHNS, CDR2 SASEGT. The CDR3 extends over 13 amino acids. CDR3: CASSEPPYNEQFF. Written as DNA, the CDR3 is TGTGCCAGCAGTGAACCTCCCTACAATGAGCAGTTCTTC.

The CDR3, as DNA: TGTGCCAGCAGCCAAAAAACCTTCCGGGACAGGGGTCGCCACGAGCAGTACTTC. Translating it yields CASSQKTFRDRGRHEQYF. The rearrangement uses TRBV14 and TRBJ2-7; 10 bases match TRBD1. Germline V gives CDR1 SGHDN, CDR2 FVKESK. V shed 2 bases, J shed 5 bases, and the junction held 15 bases outside the gene matches. The CDR3 covers 18 residues.

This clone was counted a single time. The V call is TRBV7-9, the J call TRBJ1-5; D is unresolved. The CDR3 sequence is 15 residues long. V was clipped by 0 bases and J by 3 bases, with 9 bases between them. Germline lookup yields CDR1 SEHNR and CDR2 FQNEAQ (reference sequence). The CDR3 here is CASSLAGMPNQPQHF. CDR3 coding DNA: TGTGCCAGCAGCTTAGCGGGCATGCCCAATCAGCCCCAGCATTTT. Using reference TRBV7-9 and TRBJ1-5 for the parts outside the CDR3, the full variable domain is DTGVSQNPRHKITKRGQNVTFRCDPISEHNRLYWYRQTLGQGPEFLTYFQNEAQLEKSRLLSDRFSAERPKGSFSTLEIQRTEQGDSAMYLCASSLAGMPNQPQHFGDGTRLSIL.

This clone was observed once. For the CDR3, the DNA is TGTGCCAGCAGCCACGATTTGAGGGGCAATCAGCCCCAGCATTTT. As protein: CASSHDLRGNQPQHF. The chain combines TRBV4-2 with TRBJ1-5; D is ambiguous. Germline V lookup: CDR1 LGHNA, CDR2 YNFKEQ. V was trimmed by 3 bases and J by 2 bases, leaving 11 bases between them. CDR3 length: 15 amino acids.

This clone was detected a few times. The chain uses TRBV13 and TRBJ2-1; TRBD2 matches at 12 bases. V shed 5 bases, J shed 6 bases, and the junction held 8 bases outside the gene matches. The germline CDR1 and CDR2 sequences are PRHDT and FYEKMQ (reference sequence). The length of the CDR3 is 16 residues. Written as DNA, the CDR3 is TGTGCCAGCAGCCACGCGCGGACTAGCGGGGCCAATGAGCAGTTCTTC. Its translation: CASSHARTSGANEQFF. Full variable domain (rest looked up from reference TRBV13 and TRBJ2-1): AAGVIQSPRHLIKEKRETATLKCYPIPRHDTVYWYQQGPGQDPQFLISFYEKMQSDKGSIPDRFSAQQFSDYHSELNMSSLELGDSALYFCASSHARTSGANEQFFGPGTRLTVL.

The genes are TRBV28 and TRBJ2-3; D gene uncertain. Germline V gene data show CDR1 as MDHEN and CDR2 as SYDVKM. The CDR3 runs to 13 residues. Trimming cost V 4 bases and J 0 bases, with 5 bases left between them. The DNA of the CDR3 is TGTGCCAGCAGTTCCCCTAGCACAGATACGCAGTATTTT. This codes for CASSSPSTDTQYF.

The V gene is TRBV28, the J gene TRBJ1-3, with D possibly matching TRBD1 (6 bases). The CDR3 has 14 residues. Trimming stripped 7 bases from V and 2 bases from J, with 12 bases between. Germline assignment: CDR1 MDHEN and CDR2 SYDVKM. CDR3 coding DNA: TGTGCCAGCAATCGAGGGGGAACTGGAAACACCATATATTTT. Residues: CASNRGGTGNTIYF.

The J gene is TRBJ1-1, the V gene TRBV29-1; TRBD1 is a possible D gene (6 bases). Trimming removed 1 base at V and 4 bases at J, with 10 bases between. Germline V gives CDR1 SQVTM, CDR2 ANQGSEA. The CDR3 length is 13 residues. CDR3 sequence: CSVEAGGITEAFF. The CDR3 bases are TGCAGCGTTGAAGCGGGGGGCATCACTGAAGCTTTCTTT.

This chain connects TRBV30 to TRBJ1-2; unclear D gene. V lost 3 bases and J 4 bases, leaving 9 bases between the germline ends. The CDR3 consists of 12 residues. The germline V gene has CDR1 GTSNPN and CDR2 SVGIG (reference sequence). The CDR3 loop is CAWRASGYGYTF. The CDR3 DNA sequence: TGTGCCTGGAGAGCTTCCGGCTATGGCTACACCTTC. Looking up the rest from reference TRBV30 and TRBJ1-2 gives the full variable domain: SQTIHQWPATLVQPVGSPLSLECTVEGTSNPNLYWYRQAAGRGLQLLFYSVGIGQISSEVPQNLSASRPQDRQFILSSKKLLLSDSGFYLCAWRASGYGYTFGSGTRLTVV.

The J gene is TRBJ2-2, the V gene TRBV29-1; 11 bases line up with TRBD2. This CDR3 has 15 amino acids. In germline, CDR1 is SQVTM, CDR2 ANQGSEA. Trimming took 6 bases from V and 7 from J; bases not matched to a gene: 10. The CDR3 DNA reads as TGCAGCGTCGACACCTATGGGACTAGCGGCGGGGAGCTGTTTTTT. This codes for CSVDTYGTSGGELFF.

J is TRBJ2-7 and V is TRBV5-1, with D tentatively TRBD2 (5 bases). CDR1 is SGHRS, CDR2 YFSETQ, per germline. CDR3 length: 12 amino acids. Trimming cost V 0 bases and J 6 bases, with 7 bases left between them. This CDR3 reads CASSLDSVEQYF. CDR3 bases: TGCGCCAGCAGCTTGGATAGCGTCGAGCAGTACTTC.

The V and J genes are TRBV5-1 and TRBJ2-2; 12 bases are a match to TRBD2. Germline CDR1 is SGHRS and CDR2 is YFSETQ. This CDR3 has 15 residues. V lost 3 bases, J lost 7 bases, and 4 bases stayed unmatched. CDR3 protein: CASSSGTSGYGELFF. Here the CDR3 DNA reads TGCGCCAGCAGCTCCGGGACTAGCGGGTACGGGGAGCTGTTTTTT.

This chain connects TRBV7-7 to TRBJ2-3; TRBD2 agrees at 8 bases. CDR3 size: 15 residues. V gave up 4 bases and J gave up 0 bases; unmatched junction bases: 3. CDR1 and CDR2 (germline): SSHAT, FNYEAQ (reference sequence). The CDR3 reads CASSYRGGSTDTQYF. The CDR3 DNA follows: TGTGCCAGCAGCTACCGGGGGGGGAGCACAGATACGCAGTATTTT. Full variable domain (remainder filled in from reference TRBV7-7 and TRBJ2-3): GAGVSQSPRYKVTKRGQDVTLRCDPISSHATLYWYQQALGQGPEFLTYFNYEAQPDKSGLPSDRFSAERPEGSISTLTIQRTEQRDSAMYRCASSYRGGSTDTQYFGPGTRLTVL.

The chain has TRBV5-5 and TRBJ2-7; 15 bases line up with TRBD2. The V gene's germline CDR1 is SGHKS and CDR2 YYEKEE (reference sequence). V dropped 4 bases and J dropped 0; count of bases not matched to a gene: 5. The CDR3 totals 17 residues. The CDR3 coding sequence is TGTGCCAGCAGCCTCGGACTAGCGGGAGGGATCTCCTACGAGCAGTACTTC. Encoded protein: CASSLGLAGGISYEQYF.

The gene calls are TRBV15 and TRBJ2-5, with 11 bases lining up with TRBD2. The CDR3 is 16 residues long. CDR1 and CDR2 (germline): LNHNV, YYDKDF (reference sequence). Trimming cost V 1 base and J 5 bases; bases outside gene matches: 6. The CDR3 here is CATSRVSGRAMETQYF. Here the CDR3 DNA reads TGTGCCACCAGCAGAGTTAGCGGGAGGGCCATGGAGACCCAGTACTTC.

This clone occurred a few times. The CDR3 sequence is CASSAWDNNRNGYTF. CDR3 bases: TGTGCCAGCAGTGCCTGGGACAATAATCGGAATGGCTACACCTTC. The V gene is TRBV6-1, the J gene TRBJ1-2, with D possibly being TRBD1 (6 bases). CDR3 length: 15 residues. V lost 4 bases and J lost 6, with 18 bases in between. From germline, CDR1 is MNHNS and CDR2 SASEGT.

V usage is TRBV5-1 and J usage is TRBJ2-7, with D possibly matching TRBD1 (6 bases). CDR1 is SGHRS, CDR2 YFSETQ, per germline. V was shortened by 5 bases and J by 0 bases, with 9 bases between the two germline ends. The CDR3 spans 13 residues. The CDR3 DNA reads TGCGCCAGCAGGGACAGCAGCTCCTACGAGCAGTACTTC. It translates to CASRDSSSYEQYF.

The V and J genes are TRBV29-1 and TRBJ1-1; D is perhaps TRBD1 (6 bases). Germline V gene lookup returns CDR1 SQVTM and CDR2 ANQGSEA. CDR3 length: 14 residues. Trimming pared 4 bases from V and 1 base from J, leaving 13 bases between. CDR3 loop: CSVVVQGKNTEAFF. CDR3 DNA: TGCAGCGTTGTCGTACAGGGTAAGAACACTGAAGCTTTCTTT.